Presented here are 9 T cell receptor beta chains from one specimen sequenced in a study of breast tumors, draining lymph nodes, adjacent tissues. Breast cancer patients provided tissue from their axillary draining lymph nodes. Each CDR3 protein gets one entry after TCRdb re-called the multiplex PCR reads with MiXCR. The repertoire includes 130,000 or so distinct CDR3 sequences, more than 20% of them detected once, and roughly 2.5% sits in the top ten. The sample consisted of axillary lymph node tissue. The receptors originated from a female donor with breast cancer. Some clones in this sample may be carry-over from other donors' samples.

There are many counts of this clonotype. The V call is TRBV20-1, the J call TRBJ2-5; 13 bases are shared with TRBD2. This CDR3 spans 15 amino acids. Germline-derived CDR1 and CDR2 are DFQATT and SNEGSKA (reference sequence). J gave up 1 base and V 6 bases, and 5 bases lay outside the gene matches. The CDR3 sequence is CSARTSGRPQETQYF. The DNA of the CDR3 is TGCAGTGCGCGGACTAGCGGGAGACCCCAAGAGACCCAGTACTTC.

This clonotype has a count of ten or more. V is TRBV5-1 and J is TRBJ2-3, with 8 bases aligning to TRBD2. The CDR3 is 16 residues long. Trimming at V came to 4 bases and at J to 3 bases, leaving 10 bases not matched to a gene. CDR1 SGHRS and CDR2 YFSETQ come from the germline V gene. The CDR3 reads CASSRGGGKLTDTQYF. Here the CDR3 DNA reads TGCGCCAGCAGCCGGGGGGGCGGGAAATTGACAGATACGCAGTATTTT. Based on the CDR3 plus reference TRBV5-1 and TRBJ2-3, the full variable domain is KAGVTQTPRYLIKTRGQQVTLSCSPISGHRSVSWYQQTPGQGLQFLFEYFSETQRNKGNFPGRFSGRQFSNSRSEMNVSTLELGDSALYLCASSRGGGKLTDTQYFGPGTRLTVL.

At least ten counts were recorded for this clonotype. The chain recombines TRBV5-4 with TRBJ2-7, with D perhaps assigned TRBD1 or TRBD2 (7 bases each). From germline, CDR1 is SGHNT and CDR2 YYREEE (reference sequence). V lost 2 bases and J 6 bases, leaving 18 bases between the germline ends. The CDR3 sequence is 15 residues long. The CDR3 protein is CASSFQDRREGEQYF. CDR3 coding DNA: TGTGCCAGCAGCTTCCAGGACAGGAGGGAGGGCGAGCAGTACTTC.

About this clonotype: This may arise from a read error, as a much more abundant clone is one base away. V and J are TRBV20-1 and TRBJ2-3; the D gene is possibly TRBD2 (6 bases). This CDR3 is 18 amino acids long. The V end was cut by 1 base, the J end by 4 bases, with 24 bases between. CDR1 is DFQATT and CDR2 is SNEGSKA in the germline V gene (reference sequence). The CDR3 reads CSARGESGRSVLADTQYF. In DNA form, the CDR3 reads TGCAGTGCTAGAGGCGAATCCGGGAGATCAGTATTGGCAGATACGCAGTATTTT.

V usage is TRBV19 and J usage is TRBJ2-1; 11 bases line up with TRBD2. This CDR3 has 13 amino acids. Germline values: CDR1 LNHDA, CDR2 SQIVND (reference sequence). J was trimmed by 9 bases and V by 8 bases; bases with no gene match: 6. DNA for the CDR3: TGTGCCAGTTGCCTAGCGGGAGGCCCTGAGCAGTTCTTC. Translating gives CASCLAGGPEQFF.

This clonotype was observed many times. The chain uses TRBV2 and TRBJ2-1, with D perhaps matching TRBD1 or TRBD2 (6 bases each). Trimming pared 4 bases from V and 0 bases from J, leaving 13 bases between. Germline V gives CDR1 SNHLY, CDR2 FYNNEI. The CDR3 has 16 residues. CDR3 amino acids: CASSVKGGSSYNEQFF. DNA for the CDR3: TGTGCCAGCAGTGTTAAGGGGGGAAGCTCCTACAATGAGCAGTTCTTC.

At least ten counts were recorded for this clonotype. The chain carries TRBV6-6 and TRBJ2-2; 7 bases line up with TRBD1. The V gene end was trimmed by 5 bases and the J gene end by 6 bases; junction bases not matched to a gene: 6. This CDR3 is 14 amino acids long. Germline CDR1 reads MNHNY; CDR2 reads SVGAGI (reference sequence). This chain's CDR3 is CASSQTTGSGELFF. The CDR3 DNA reads TGTGCCAGCAGTCAAACGACAGGGTCCGGGGAGCTGTTTTTT.

This clonotype was picked up many times. The V and J genes are TRBV20-1 and TRBJ1-2; D is uncertain. The V end was cut by 2 bases, the J end by 8 bases, with 18 bases between. The CDR3 has 14 amino acids. The V gene's germline CDR1 is DFQATT and CDR2 SNEGSKA (reference sequence). CDR3 residues: CSARIPGPQRGYTF. CDR3 in DNA: TGCAGTGCTAGAATTCCCGGCCCCCAGAGGGGCTACACCTTC.

This clonotype was seen a few times. CDR3 residues: CASSLRSYNEQFF. The CDR3 DNA reads TGTGCCAGCAGCTTACGCAGCTACAATGAGCAGTTCTTC. The V and J genes are TRBV11-2 and TRBJ2-1; D gene uncertain. V was cut by 2 bases and J by 3 bases, with 5 bases left in between. This CDR3 spans 13 amino acids. Germline lookup yields CDR1 SGHAT and CDR2 FQNNGV.